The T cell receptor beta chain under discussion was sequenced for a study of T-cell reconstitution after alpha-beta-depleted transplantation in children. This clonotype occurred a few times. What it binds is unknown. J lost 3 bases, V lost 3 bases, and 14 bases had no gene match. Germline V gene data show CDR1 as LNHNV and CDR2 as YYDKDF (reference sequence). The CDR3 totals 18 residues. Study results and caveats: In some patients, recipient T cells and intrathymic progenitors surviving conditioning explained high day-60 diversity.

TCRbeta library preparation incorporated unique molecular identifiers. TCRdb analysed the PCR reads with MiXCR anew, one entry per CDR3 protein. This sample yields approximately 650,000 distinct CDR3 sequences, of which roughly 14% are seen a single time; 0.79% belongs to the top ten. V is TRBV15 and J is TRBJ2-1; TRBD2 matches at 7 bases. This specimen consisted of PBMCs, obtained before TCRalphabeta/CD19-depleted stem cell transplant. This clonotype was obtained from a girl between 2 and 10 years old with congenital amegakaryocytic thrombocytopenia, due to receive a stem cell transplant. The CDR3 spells CATSRDSTTGGGYNEQFF. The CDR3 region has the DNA TGTGCCACCAGCAGGGATTCCACGACTGGCGGGGGCTACAATGAGCAGTTCTTC.